The 21 T cell receptor beta chains below were found in one sample sequenced in a study of OX40 agonist ivuxolimab in advanced cancers. This table comes from immunoSEQ multiplex PCR, and its TCRdb copy is limited to in-frame clones, with some not included. The sample lists tens of thousands of clones, 85% to 95% occurring once. The specimen comprised CD4+ or CD8+ T cells sorted from blood, sampled in a trial of the OX40 agonist ivuxolimab. The receptors here all came from an adult with an advanced solid tumor such as melanoma, head and neck, liver or kidney cancer.

The chain uses TRBV28 and TRBJ2-1, with D unresolved. Between the trimmed V and J ends, which lost 6 bases and 7 bases, there was a span of 10 bases. The CDR3 covers 12 residues. The germline V gene encodes CDR1 MDHEN and CDR2 SYDVKM. CDR3 bases: TGTGCCAGCAGCCCCCCTGGGAATGAGCAGTTCTTC. Translated: CASSPPGNEQFF.

This chain's CDR3 is CASSSLPNTEAFF. The CDR3 nucleotides are TGTGCCAGCAGCTCCCTCCCGAACACTGAAGCTTTCTTT. V usage is TRBV5-6 and J usage is TRBJ1-1; D remains unclear. V was clipped by 3 bases and J by 1 base, with 7 bases between them. The V gene's germline CDR1 is SGHDT and CDR2 YYEEEE. The CDR3 is 13 amino acids.

This chain links TRBV18 with TRBJ2-1; the D gene is possibly TRBD1 (6 bases). Germline V gene sequence: CDR1 KGHSH, CDR2 LQKENI. V lost 1 base and J lost 1, with 26 bases in between. The CDR3 has 21 amino acids. The CDR3 DNA reads as TGTGCCAGCTCACCACGGTCGGCGACAGGCGCCGATCAAAGGTCCTACAATGAGCAGTTCTTC. Protein: CASSPRSATGADQRSYNEQFF. The whole variable domain, filled in from reference TRBV18 and TRBJ2-1, reads NAGVMQNPRHLVRRRGQEARLRCSPMKGHSHVYWYRQLPEEGLKFMVYLQKENIIDESGMPKERFSAEFPKEGPSILRIQQVVRGDSAAYFCASSPRSATGADQRSYNEQFFGPGTRLTVL.

In its sample, this clone was seen a few times. The CDR3 sequence is CASSQEAGNNQPQHF. The CDR3 nucleotides are TGCGCCAGCAGCCAAGAAGCAGGAAATAATCAGCCCCAGCATTTT. This chain uses TRBV5-1 with TRBJ1-5; no definite D call. In germline, CDR1 is SGHRS, CDR2 YFSETQ. Deletions cut 4 bases from V and 4 bases from J, with 15 bases between. There are 15 residues in the CDR3.

This chain uses TRBV5-1 with TRBJ2-7; 8 bases line up with TRBD1. Germline assignment: CDR1 SGHRS and CDR2 YFSETQ. The CDR3 contains 15 residues. The ends lost 4 bases at V and 3 bases at J; junction bases unmatched: 9. The CDR3 coding sequence is TGCGCCAGCAGCCTAGGGACAGGTGGGGTCTACGAGCAGTACTTC. This sequence encodes CASSLGTGGVYEQYF.

V usage is TRBV27 and J usage is TRBJ1-2; 9 bases are shared with TRBD1. CDR3 length: 13 amino acids. CDR1 and CDR2 (germline): MNHEY, SMNVEV (reference sequence). V lost 6 bases to trimming and J lost 6 bases; unmatched junction nucleotides: 5. The CDR3 spells CASRTGTGNGYTF. The CDR3 region has the DNA TGTGCCAGCAGAACCGGGACAGGGAATGGCTACACCTTC.

This chain connects TRBV14 to TRBJ2-7; D not resolved. CDR1 and CDR2 from the germline V gene are SGHDN and FVKESK. The length of the CDR3 is 14 residues. Trimming cost V 4 bases and J 3 bases, with 13 bases left between them. CDR3 DNA sequence: TGTGCCAGCAGCCCTTCCGTTAGTGGCTACGAGCAGTACTTC. Protein sequence: CASSPSVSGYEQYF.

CDR3 region: CASSSRGTEAFF. DNA of the CDR3: TGTGCCAGCAGTTCGAGGGGAACTGAAGCTTTCTTT. V gene TRBV27 combines with J gene TRBJ1-1, with D possibly TRBD1 on 5 matching bases. This CDR3 has 12 amino acids. Germline V gene sequence: CDR1 MNHEY, CDR2 SMNVEV (reference sequence). V was clipped by 4 bases and J by 5 bases, with 8 bases between them.

V usage is TRBV7-2 and J usage is TRBJ2-7; 9 nucleotides align to TRBD1. V gave up 5 bases and J gave up 9 bases; unmatched junction bases: 5. Germline V gives CDR1 SGHTA, CDR2 FQGNSA. The CDR3 is 12 amino acids. CDR3 DNA: TGTGCCAGCAGCGGGACAGGGCAAGGGCAGTACTTC. It specifies CASSGTGQGQYF.

The rearrangement uses TRBV5-1 and TRBJ2-7; weak D call: TRBD2 (6 bases). CDR1 SGHRS and CDR2 YFSETQ come from the germline V gene. The CDR3 contains 14 residues. V was pared by 3 bases and J by 0 bases, with 10 bases between. The CDR3 loop is CASSYRDSSYEQYF. Written as DNA, the CDR3 is TGCGCCAGCAGCTACCGGGACTCCTCCTACGAGCAGTACTTC.

The chain employs TRBV13 and TRBJ1-5; D might be TRBD1 (6 bases). The ends were cut back, 0 bases at V and 11 bases at J, with 17 bases in the middle. Per the germline V gene, CDR1 is PRHDT and CDR2 is FYEKMQ (reference sequence). The CDR3 contains 15 residues. CDR3 nucleotides: TGTGCCAGCAGCTTAGGCCTAAAGGACAGCCATTCCCAGCATTTT. Residues: CASSLGLKDSHSQHF.

This clone was detected only a few times. This chain uses TRBV7-9 with TRBJ2-2; a possible D gene is TRBD2 (6 bases). The CDR3 runs 14 residues. Trimming cost V 6 bases and J 8 bases, with 16 bases left between them. The V gene's germline CDR1 is SEHNR and CDR2 FQNEAQ (reference sequence). The CDR3, as DNA: TGTGCCAGCAGAGGGGACTCCGCGATTGGGGAGCTGTTTTTT. Its protein is CASRGDSAIGELFF.

The chain combines TRBV7-8 with TRBJ2-7; D gene unclear. The CDR3 spans 13 residues. The V gene's germline CDR1 is SGHVS and CDR2 FQNEAQ. Trimming took off 3 bases at V and 3 bases at J, with 9 bases between the two ends. CDR3 loop: CASSFLRVYEQYF. CDR3 DNA: TGTGCCAGCAGCTTCTTACGAGTCTACGAGCAGTACTTC.

V and J are TRBV18 and TRBJ1-5, with 7 bases identical to TRBD1. After removal of 3 bases from V and 2 bases from J, the junction contained 4 bases not matched to a gene. Per the germline V gene, CDR1 is KGHSH and CDR2 is LQKENI. The CDR3 consists of 15 residues. CDR3 protein: CASSPATGGNQPQHF. In DNA, the CDR3 is TGTGCCAGCTCACCGGCAACAGGGGGCAATCAGCCCCAGCATTTT.

The V call is TRBV9, the J call TRBJ2-1; D is unresolved. The CDR3 has 12 amino acids. Germline CDR1 is SGDLS and CDR2 is YYNGEE. V lost 3 bases and J lost 7, with 8 bases in between. The CDR3 is CASSAGRNEQFF. The DNA for the CDR3 is TGTGCCAGCAGCGCCGGTAGGAATGAGCAGTTCTTC.

The V call is TRBV9, the J call TRBJ2-1; D gene unclear. Trimming took off 2 bases at V and 0 bases at J, with 9 bases between the two ends. CDR1 SGDLS and CDR2 YYNGEE come from the germline V gene. There are 15 residues in the CDR3. This chain's CDR3 is CASSVRRSSYNEQFF. The CDR3 region has the DNA TGTGCCAGCAGCGTTCGTAGGAGCTCCTACAATGAGCAGTTCTTC.

The chain joins TRBV21-1 to TRBJ1-2. TRBV21-1 is an annotated pseudogene. The CDR3 length is 17 residues. This CDR3 is CASSKVSREGVNYGYTF. The CDR3 DNA reads TGTGCCAGCAGCAAAGTAAGCAGGGAGGGAGTTAACTATGGCTACACCTTC.

This clone was recorded once. This chain connects TRBV9 to TRBJ1-2, with no clear D. Trimming removed 0 bases at V and 2 bases at J, with 5 bases between. The CDR3 sequence is 13 residues long. Per the germline V gene, CDR1 is SGDLS and CDR2 is YYNGEE. The DNA for the CDR3 is TGTGCCAGCAGCGTAGCCTCAAACTATGGCTACACCTTC. It specifies CASSVASNYGYTF.

The chain is built from TRBV14 and TRBJ2-3; tentative D call: TRBD2 (6 bases). CDR3 size: 15 residues. From germline, CDR1 is SGHDN and CDR2 FVKESK. With 5 bases removed from V and 6 bases from J, the gap between germline ends came to 18 bases. CDR3 coding DNA: TGTGCCAGCAGCTCCGCACGGGGAGGTCCGGATACGCAGTATTTT. Translated: CASSSARGGPDTQYF.

The chain carries TRBV19 and TRBJ1-5; 9 bases match TRBD1. V was pared by 4 bases and J by 0 bases, with 4 bases of the junction left unmatched. Germline CDR1 LNHDA, CDR2 SQIVND (reference sequence). This CDR3 region has 16 residues. The CDR3 loop is CASSTGTGYSNQPQHF. CDR3 nucleotides: TGTGCCAGTAGTACCGGGACAGGGTATAGCAATCAGCCCCAGCATTTT.

This chain links TRBV7-9 with TRBJ1-4, with unresolved D. The CDR3 extends over 15 amino acids. V shed 5 bases and J shed 7 bases, with 17 bases lying between them. Germline V gene lookup returns CDR1 SEHNR and CDR2 FQNEAQ (reference sequence). The CDR3 region has the DNA TGTGCCAGCAGCCCCCCCGGACGGGTACGTGAAAAACTGTTTTTT. It codes for CASSPPGRVREKLFF.